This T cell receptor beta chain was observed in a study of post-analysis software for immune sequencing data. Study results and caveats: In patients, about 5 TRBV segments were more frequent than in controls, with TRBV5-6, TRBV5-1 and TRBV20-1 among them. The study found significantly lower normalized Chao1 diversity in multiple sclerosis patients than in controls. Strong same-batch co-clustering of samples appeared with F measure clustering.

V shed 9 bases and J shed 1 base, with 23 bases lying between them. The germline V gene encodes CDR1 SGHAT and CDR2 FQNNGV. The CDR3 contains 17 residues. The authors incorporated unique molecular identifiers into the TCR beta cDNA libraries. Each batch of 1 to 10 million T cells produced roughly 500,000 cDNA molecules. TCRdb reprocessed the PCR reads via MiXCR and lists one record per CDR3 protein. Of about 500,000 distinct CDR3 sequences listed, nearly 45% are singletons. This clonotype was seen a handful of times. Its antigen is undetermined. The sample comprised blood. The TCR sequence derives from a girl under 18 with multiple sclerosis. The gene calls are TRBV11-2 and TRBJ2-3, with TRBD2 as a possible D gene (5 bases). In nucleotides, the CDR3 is TGTGCCAGTACGAAGGGTCTGCGGGTTGGGGGCACAGATACGCAGTATTTT. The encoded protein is CASTKGLRVGGTDTQYF.